These 6 T cell receptor beta chains came from one sample sequenced in a study of CD8+CD57+ T cells in acquired aplastic anemia (dated by TCRdb to 2017 to 2018). Expansion of CD8+CD57+ cells had been shown by flow cytometry in the patients chosen for sequencing. The sequencer was an Illumina HiSeq 2000. Genomic DNA served as template for TCR beta VDJ combination and CDR3 sequence profiling. In-frame beta chains were kept once TCRdb had trimmed the public reads at Q25 with fastp and called clones with MiXCR. Entries are consolidated by CDR3 protein sequence, retaining the most common genes and DNA. The sample data list 150,000 to 200,000 distinct CDR3 sequences, and around 63% of these were observed just once. More than 40% of the sample is held by the ten biggest clonotypes. Sequenced sample: sorted CD4+, CD8+, or CD8+CD57+ T cells (not recorded which) from PBMCs. Receptors were obtained from a human donor with aplastic anemia.

The V and J genes are TRBV12-5 and TRBJ2-1; TRBD2 matches at 12 bases. Germline V lookup: CDR1 LGHNT, CDR2 FRNRAP. This CDR3 comprises 17 residues. The ends lost 2 bases at V and 8 bases at J; junction bases unmatched: 10. DNA of the CDR3: TGTGCTAGTGGTTTGACCCCCCCTAGCGGGGGGGAGTATGAGCAGTTCTTC. This encodes CASGLTPPSGGEYEQFF.

In this sample, this clonotype turned up many times. The CDR3 here is CASSYSIDNQPQHF. In DNA form, the CDR3 reads TGTGCCAGCAGTTACTCGATTGACAATCAGCCCCAGCATTTT. J is TRBJ1-5 and V is TRBV6-5; D gene unclear. There are 14 residues in the CDR3. The V gene lost 0 bases and the J gene lost 3 bases, with 6 bases spanning the gap. Germline assignment: CDR1 MNHEY and CDR2 SVGAGI.

This clonotype has only a few counts. This rearrangement joins TRBV19 to TRBJ2-2; D is unresolved. The germline V and J ends were trimmed by 6 bases and 6 bases, with 20 bases remaining between them. Germline values: CDR1 LNHDA, CDR2 SQIVND (reference sequence). The CDR3 sequence is 16 residues long. The CDR3 coding sequence is TGTGCCAGTAGGACCGGCTACCCCCGAGGTCCCGGGGAGCTGTTTTTT. Translated, it gives CASRTGYPRGPGELFF. Full variable domain (missing parts from reference TRBV19 and TRBJ2-2): DGGITQSPKYLFRKEGQNVTLSCEQNLNHDAMYWYRQDPGQGLRLIYYSQIVNDFQKGDIAEGYSVSREKKESFPLTVTSAQKNPTAFYLCASRTGYPRGPGELFFGEGSRLTVL.

V is TRBV6-5 and J is TRBJ2-7; D is ambiguous. The CDR3 is 11 residues long. Trimming shortened V by 10 bases and J by 6 bases, and 13 bases separated the two germline ends. CDR1 is MNHEY and CDR2 is SVGAGI in the germline V gene. The CDR3 is CATSFRSEQYF. In DNA, the CDR3 is TGTGCCACATCGTTCAGGAGCGAGCAGTACTTC.

The chain has TRBV6-1 and TRBJ1-2; D gene uncertain. From germline, CDR1 is MNHNS and CDR2 SASEGT. The CDR3 has 12 residues. Trimming took 1 base from V and 3 from J, leaving 3 bases between them. CDR3 DNA sequence: TGTGCCAGCAGTGAAGTCCACTATGGCTACACCTTC. Protein sequence: CASSEVHYGYTF.

This clonotype appeared a single time. One end of the junction does not line up with germline, which may come from a read error. This rearrangement joins TRBV15 to TRBJ1-6, with D hard to call. Germline CDR1 is LNHNV and CDR2 is YYDKDF (reference sequence). The CDR3 totals 13 residues. CDR3 in amino acids: CATSSGRNSLLHF. The CDR3 DNA follows: TGTGCCACCAGCAGCGGTAGGAATTCACTCCTCCACTTT.